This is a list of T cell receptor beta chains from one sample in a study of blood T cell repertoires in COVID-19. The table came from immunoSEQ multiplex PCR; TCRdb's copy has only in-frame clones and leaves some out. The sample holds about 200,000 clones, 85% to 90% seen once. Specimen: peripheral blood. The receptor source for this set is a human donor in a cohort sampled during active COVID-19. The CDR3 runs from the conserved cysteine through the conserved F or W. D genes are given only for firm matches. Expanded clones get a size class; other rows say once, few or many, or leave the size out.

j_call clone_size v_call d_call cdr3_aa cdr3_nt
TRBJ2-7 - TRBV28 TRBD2 CASSFEREFLSYEQYF TGTGCCAGCAGTTTTGAGCGGGAGTTTCTCTCCTACGAGCAGTACTTC
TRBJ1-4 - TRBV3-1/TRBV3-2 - CASSQDLGAGNEKLFF TGTGCCAGCAGCCAAGATCTTGGGGCTGGTAATGAAAAACTGTTTTTT
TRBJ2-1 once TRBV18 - CASSGSSRDNEQFF TGTGCCAGCTCAGGATCATCCAGGGACAATGAGCAGTTCTTC
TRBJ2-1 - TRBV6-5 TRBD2 CASSLSGGSYNEQFF TGTGCCAGCAGTCTGAGCGGGGGCTCCTACAATGAGCAGTTCTTC
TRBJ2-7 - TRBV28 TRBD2 CASSLSGGASYEQYF TGTGCCAGCAGTTTATCCGGGGGGGCCTCCTACGAGCAGTACTTC
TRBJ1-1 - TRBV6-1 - CASSSLGTSGEAFF TGTGCCAGCAGTTCTCTCGGTACGAGTGGTGAAGCTTTCTTT
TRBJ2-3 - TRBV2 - CASSEAPGGAQYF TGTGCCAGCAGTGAAGCTCCGGGTGGCGCGCAGTATTTT
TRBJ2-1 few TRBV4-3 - CASSQDFQVSGRVGGPYNEQFF TGCGCCAGCAGCCAAGATTTCCAAGTGTCAGGCAGGGTTGGGGGCCCGTACAATGAGCAGTTCTTC
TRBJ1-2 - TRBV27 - CASRLNRDTGYTF TGTGCCAGCAGATTAAACAGGGATACGGGCTACACCTTC
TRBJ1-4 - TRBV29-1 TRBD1 CSVGTGYEKLFF TGCAGCGTTGGGACAGGGTACGAAAAACTGTTTTTT
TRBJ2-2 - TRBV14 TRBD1 CASSPGTGFTGELFF TGTGCCAGCAGCCCCGGGACAGGGTTTACCGGGGAGCTGTTTTTT
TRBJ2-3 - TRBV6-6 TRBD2 CASSPAGLAGDTQYF TGTGCCAGCAGTCCCGCGGGACTAGCGGGAGATACGCAGTATTTT
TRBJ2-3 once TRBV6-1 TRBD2 CASSEGLAGTPQYF TGTGCCAGCAGTGAAGGACTAGCGGGAACTCCGCAGTATTTT
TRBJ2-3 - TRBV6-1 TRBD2 CASSDRGLAGSDTQYF TGTGCCAGCAGTGATAGAGGACTAGCGGGATCAGATACGCAGTATTTT
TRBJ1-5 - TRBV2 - CASSEITGQPQHF TGTGCCAGCAGTGAGATTACAGGGCAGCCCCAGCATTTT
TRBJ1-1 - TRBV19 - CASSRGEGGTEAFF TGTGCCAGTAGTCGAGGCGAAGGAGGAACTGAAGCTTTCTTT
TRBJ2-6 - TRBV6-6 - CASRQGANVLTF TGTGCCAGCAGACAGGGGGCCAACGTCCTGACTTTC
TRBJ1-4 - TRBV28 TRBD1 CASWTGKTNEKLFF TGTGCCAGCTGGACAGGGAAAACTAATGAAAAACTGTTTTTT
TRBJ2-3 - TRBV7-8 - CASSLQGTQYF TGTGCCAGCAGCTTACAGGGGACGCAGTATTTT
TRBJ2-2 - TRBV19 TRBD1 CASSISGQGSGELFF TGTGCCAGTAGTATAAGTGGACAGGGGTCCGGGGAGCTGTTTTTT
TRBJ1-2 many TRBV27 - CASKPTLANYGYTF TGTGCCAGCAAACCGACACTTGCTAACTATGGCTACACCTTC
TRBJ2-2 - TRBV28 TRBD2 CASSFVLAVTGELFF TGTGCCAGCAGTTTCGTACTAGCGGTCACCGGGGAGCTGTTTTTT
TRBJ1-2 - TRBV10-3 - CAISNQGNYGYTF TGTGCCATCAGCAATCAGGGTAACTATGGCTACACCTTC
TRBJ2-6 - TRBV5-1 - CASSLLRGSGANVLTF TGCGCCAGCAGCTTGCTACGGGGATCTGGGGCCAACGTCCTGACTTTC
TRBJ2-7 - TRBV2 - CASSDRGTYEQYF TGTGCCAGCAGTGACAGGGGCACCTACGAGCAGTACTTC
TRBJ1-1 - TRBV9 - CASSAGVGGTGAFF TGTGCCAGCAGCGCCGGGGTGGGGGGGACTGGCGCTTTCTTT
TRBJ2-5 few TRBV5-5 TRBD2 CASSDGTRGLQTQYF TGTGCCAGCAGCGACGGGACTAGGGGATTACAGACCCAGTACTTC
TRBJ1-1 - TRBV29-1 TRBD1 CSVAPRGVGDTEAFF TGCAGCGTAGCCCCCAGGGGGGTGGGGGACACTGAAGCTTTCTTT
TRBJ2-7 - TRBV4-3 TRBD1 CASSQGAGGTYEQYF TGCGCCAGCAGCCAAGGGGCAGGGGGAACCTACGAGCAGTACTTC
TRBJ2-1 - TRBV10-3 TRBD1 CAISRDSIYNEQFF TGTGCCATCAGCCGGGACAGCATTTACAATGAGCAGTTCTTC
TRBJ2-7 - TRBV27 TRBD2 CASSKYGTSGSEGTYEQYF TGTGCCAGCAGTAAGTACGGGACTAGCGGGAGCGAGGGGACCTACGAGCAGTACTTC
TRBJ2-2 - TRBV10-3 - CAISESQNTGELFF TGTGCCATCAGTGAGTCTCAAAACACCGGGGAGCTGTTTTTT
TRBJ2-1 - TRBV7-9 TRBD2 CASSLSGRDEQFF TGTGCCAGCAGCCTAAGCGGGAGGGATGAGCAGTTCTTC
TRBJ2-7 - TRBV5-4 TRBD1 CASSWNRMTGTAYEQYF TGTGCCAGCAGCTGGAATCGGATGACAGGGACAGCCTACGAGCAGTACTTC
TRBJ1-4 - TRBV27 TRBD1 CASRGQGAHEKLFF TGTGCCAGCAGGGGACAGGGGGCCCATGAAAAACTGTTTTTT
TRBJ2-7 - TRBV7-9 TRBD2 CASRDGTRDYEQYF TGTGCCAGCAGAGATGGGACTAGAGATTACGAGCAGTACTTC
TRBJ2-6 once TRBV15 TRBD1 CATSTGTAISGANVLTF TGTGCCACCAGCACCGGGACAGCGATCTCTGGGGCCAACGTCCTGACTTTC
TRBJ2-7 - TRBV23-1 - CASSQDGGSYEQYF TGCGCCAGCAGTCAGGACGGAGGCTCCTACGAGCAGTACTTC
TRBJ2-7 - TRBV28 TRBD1 CASGRQGAGYEQYF TGTGCCAGCGGGAGACAGGGGGCCGGCTACGAGCAGTACTTC
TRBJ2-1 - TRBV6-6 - CASNKLGPSWNEQFF TGTGCCAGCAATAAACTAGGCCCTTCGTGGAATGAGCAGTTCTTC
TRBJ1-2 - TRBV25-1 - CASAGGSYGYTF TGTGCCAGCGCGGGGGGAAGCTATGGCTACACCTTC
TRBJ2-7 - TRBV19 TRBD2 CASRLGGAYEQYF TGTGCCAGTAGACTCGGGGGGGCCTACGAGCAGTACTTC
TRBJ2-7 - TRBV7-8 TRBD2 CASSLRRPRASGGSYEQYF TGTGCCAGCAGCTTAAGAAGGCCACGGGCTAGCGGGGGCTCCTACGAGCAGTACTTC
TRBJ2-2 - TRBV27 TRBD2 CASTFSGRSGELFF TGTGCCAGCACATTTAGCGGGAGGTCCGGGGAGCTGTTTTTT
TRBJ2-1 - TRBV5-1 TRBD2 CASSLTRGGADEQFF TGCGCCAGCAGCTTGACTCGCGGGGGGGCCGATGAGCAGTTCTTC